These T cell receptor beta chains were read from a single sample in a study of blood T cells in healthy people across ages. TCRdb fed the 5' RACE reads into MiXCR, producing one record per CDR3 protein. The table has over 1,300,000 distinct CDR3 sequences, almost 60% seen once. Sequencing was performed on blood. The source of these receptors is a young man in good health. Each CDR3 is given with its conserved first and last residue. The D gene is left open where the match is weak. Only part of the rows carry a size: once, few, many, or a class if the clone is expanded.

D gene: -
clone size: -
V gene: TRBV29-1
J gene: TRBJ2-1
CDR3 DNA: TGCAGCGTCCGCAGCCTTGGGGAGCAGTTCTTC
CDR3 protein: CSVRSLGEQFF

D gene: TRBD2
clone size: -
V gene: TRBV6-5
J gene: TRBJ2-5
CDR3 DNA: TGTGCCAGCAGTTACTGGGTTAGCGGGAGGGCTCAAGAGACCCAGTACTTC
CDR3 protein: CASSYWVSGRAQETQYF

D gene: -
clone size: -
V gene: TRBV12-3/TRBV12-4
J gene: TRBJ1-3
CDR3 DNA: TGTGCCAGCAGGGGCCCTTCGGGGGTTAGTGGAAACACCATATATTTT
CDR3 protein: CASRGPSGVSGNTIYF

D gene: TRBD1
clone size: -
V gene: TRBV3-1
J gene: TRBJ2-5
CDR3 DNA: TGTGCCAGCAGCCAAGGACAGGGGGCAGCGACCCAGTACTTC
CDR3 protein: CASSQGQGAATQYF

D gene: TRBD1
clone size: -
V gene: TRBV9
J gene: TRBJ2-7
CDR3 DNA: TGTGCCAGCAGCGTATCTGAGGGGGCTTGGGAGCAGTACTTC
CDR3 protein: CASSVSEGAWEQYF

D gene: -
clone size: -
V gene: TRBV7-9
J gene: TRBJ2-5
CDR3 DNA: TGTGCCAGTTGGATTAAGTCACCAGAGACCCAGTACTTC
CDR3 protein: CASWIKSPETQYF

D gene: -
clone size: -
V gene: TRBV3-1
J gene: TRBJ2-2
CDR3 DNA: TGTGCCAGCAGCCAACAGGGCACCGGGGAGCTGTTTTTT
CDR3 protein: CASSQQGTGELFF

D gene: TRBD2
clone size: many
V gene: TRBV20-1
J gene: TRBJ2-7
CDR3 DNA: TGCAGTGCTAGATGGGAGGGGAGGGTCCACGAGCAGTACTTC
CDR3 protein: CSARWEGRVHEQYF

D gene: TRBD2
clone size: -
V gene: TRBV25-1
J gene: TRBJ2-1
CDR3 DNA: TGTGCCACACCAGGGGCTAGCGGGGGGAATGAGCAGTTCTTC
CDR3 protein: CATPGASGGNEQFF

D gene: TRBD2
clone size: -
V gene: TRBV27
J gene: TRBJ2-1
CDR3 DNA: TGTGCCAGCAGTGCCCGGGAGGGGTTCTACAATGAGCAGTTCTTC
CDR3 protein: CASSAREGFYNEQFF

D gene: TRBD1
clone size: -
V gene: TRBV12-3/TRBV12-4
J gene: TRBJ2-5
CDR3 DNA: TGTGCCAGCAGTTTAGTCGGACAGGGCCCGAAAGAGACCCAGTACTTC
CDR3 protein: CASSLVGQGPKETQYF

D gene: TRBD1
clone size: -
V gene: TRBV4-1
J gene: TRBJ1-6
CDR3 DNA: TGCGCCAGCAGCCCTCTACCGGGACAGGGTGATTCACCCCTCCACTTT
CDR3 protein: CASSPLPGQGDSPLHF

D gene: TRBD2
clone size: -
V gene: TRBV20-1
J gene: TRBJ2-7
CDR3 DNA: TGCAGTGCCCAAGGCGGGACTAGCGGCTACGAGCAGTACTTC
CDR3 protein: CSAQGGTSGYEQYF

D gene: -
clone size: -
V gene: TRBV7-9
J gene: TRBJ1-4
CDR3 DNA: TGTGCCAGCAGCTTCCGGACCGGGACACCCTACGGGAAACTGTTTTTT
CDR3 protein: CASSFRTGTPYGKLFF

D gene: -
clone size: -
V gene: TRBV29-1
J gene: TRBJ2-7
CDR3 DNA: TGCAGCGTTGAAGATAAAGATCCCCGGGTAACAGGACGGTACGAGCAGTACTTC
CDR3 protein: CSVEDKDPRVTGRYEQYF

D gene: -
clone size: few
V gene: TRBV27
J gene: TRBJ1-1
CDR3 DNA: TGTGCCAGCAGTTTAGGGGGGACGGACACTGAAGCTTTCTTT
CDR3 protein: CASSLGGTDTEAFF